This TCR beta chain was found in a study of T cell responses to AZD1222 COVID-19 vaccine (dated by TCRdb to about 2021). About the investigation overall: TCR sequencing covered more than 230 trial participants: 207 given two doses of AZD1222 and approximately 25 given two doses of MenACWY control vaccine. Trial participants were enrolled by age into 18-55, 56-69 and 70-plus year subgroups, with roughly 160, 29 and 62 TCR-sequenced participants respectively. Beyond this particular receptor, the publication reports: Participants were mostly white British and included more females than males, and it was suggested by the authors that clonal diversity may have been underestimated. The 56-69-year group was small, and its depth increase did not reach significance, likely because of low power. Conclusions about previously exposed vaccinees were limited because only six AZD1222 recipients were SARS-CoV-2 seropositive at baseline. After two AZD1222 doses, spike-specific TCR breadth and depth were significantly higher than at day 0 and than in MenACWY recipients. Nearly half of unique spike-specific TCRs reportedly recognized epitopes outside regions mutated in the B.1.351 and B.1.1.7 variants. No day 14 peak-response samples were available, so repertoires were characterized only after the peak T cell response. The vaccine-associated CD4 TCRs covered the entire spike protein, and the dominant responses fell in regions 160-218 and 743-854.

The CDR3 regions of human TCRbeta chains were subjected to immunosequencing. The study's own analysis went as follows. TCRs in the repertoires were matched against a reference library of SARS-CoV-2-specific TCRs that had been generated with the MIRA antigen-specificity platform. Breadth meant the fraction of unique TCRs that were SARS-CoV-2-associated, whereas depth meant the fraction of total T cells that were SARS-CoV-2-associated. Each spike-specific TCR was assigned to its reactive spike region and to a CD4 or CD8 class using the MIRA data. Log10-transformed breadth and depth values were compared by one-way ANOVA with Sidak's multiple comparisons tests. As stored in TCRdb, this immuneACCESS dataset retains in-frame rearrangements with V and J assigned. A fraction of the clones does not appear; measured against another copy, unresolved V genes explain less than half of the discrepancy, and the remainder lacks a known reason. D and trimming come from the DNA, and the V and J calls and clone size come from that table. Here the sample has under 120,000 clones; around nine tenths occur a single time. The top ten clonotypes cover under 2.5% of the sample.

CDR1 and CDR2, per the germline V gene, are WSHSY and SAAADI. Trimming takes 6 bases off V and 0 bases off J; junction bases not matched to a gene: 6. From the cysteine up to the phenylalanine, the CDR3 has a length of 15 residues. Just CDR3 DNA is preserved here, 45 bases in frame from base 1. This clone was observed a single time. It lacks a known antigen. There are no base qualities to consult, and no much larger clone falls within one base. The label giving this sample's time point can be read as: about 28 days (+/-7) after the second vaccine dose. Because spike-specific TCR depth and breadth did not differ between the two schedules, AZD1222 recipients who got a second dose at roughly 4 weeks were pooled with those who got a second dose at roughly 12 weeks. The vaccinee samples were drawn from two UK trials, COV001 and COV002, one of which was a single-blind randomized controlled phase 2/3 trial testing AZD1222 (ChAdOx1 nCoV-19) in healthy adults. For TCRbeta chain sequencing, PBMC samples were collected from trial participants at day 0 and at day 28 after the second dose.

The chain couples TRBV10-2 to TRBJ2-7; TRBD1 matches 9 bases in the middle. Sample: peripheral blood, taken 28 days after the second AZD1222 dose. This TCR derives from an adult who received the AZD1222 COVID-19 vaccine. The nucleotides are TGCGCCAGCAGAACCGGGACAGGGCTCTCCTACGAGCAGTACTTC. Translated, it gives CASRTGTGLSYEQYF.